The clone carrying this TCR beta chain was picked up a small number of times. Via MiXCR, TCRdb re-called the 5' RACE reads, giving one row per CDR3 protein. The data show 90,000 to 120,000 distinct CDR3 sequences, roughly 11% seen once. This record belongs to a study of early T cells in non-severe SARS-CoV-2 infection. Sequences were obtained from whole blood. This clonotype was obtained from an adult who was a healthcare worker with PCR-confirmed SARS-CoV-2 infection or an uninfected control (not recorded which).

In DNA, the CDR3 is TGTGCCAGCGGGTTCCGGGACATCATAAATCAGCCCCAGCATTTT. Translated: CASGFRDIINQPQHF. The chain recombines TRBV28 with TRBJ1-5; TRBD1 is a possible D gene (6 bases). V lost 8 bases to trimming and J lost 4 bases, with 18 bases between them. Looked up from germline, CDR1 is MDHEN and CDR2 is SYDVKM. The CDR3 loop spans 15 amino acids.